This T cell receptor (beta chain) appears in the sequencing data of a study of T and B cells in COVID-19 patients. Study in general: Of around 21 active-infection patients, more than 9 were critically ill with mechanical ventilation or extracorporeal membrane oxygenation. Whole-study findings and limits: Patients with COVID-19 reportedly showed strongly skewed T cell receptor beta variable and joining gene usage.

By sample share, this clonotype is large. Its antigen remains unidentified. TRB was amplified from about 260-540 ng of blood genomic DNA. Multiplex PCR with BIOMED2 TRB-A/B primer pools amplified TRB rearrangements. TCRdb redid the calling of the multiplex PCR reads with MiXCR, one entry per CDR3 protein. The profile covers several thousand distinct CDR3 sequences, with about 33% appearing a single time and less than 30% taken by the ten largest. The sample comprised blood. The source is a human donor who had recovered from COVID-19.

This CDR3 reads CASSQTSGTYNEQFF. In DNA form, the CDR3 reads TGTGCCAGTAGCCAAACTAGCGGAACCTACAATGAGCAGTTCTTC. The chain employs TRBV19 and TRBJ2-1, with 8 bases that match TRBD2. The CDR3 runs to 15 residues. The germline V gene encodes CDR1 LNHDA and CDR2 SQIVND (reference sequence). J was trimmed by 2 bases and V by 6 bases; bases with no gene match: 6.